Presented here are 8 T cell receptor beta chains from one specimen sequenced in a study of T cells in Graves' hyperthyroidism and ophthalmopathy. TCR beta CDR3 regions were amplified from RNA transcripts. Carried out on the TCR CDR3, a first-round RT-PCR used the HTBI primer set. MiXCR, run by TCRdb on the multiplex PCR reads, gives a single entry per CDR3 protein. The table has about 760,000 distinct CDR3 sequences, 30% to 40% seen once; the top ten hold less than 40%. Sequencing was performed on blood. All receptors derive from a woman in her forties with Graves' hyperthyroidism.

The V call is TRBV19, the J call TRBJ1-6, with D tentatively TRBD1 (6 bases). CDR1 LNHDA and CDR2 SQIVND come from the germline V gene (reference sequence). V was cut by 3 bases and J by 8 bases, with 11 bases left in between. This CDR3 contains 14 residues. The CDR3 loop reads CASSMDRSHSPLHF. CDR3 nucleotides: TGTGCCAGTAGTATGGACAGATCCCATTCACCCCTCCACTTT. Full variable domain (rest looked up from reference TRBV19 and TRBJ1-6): DGGITQSPKYLFRKEGQNVTLSCEQNLNHDAMYWYRQDPGQGLRLIYYSQIVNDFQKGDIAEGYSVSREKKESFPLTVTSAQKNPTAFYLCASSMDRSHSPLHFGNGTRLTVT.

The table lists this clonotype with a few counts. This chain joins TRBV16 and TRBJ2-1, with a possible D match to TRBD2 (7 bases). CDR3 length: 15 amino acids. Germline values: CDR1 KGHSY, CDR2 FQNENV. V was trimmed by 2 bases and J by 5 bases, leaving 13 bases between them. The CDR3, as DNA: TGTGCCAGCAGCCAACAGGTGGGGGGGCACAATGAGCAGTTCTTC. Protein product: CASSQQVGGHNEQFF.

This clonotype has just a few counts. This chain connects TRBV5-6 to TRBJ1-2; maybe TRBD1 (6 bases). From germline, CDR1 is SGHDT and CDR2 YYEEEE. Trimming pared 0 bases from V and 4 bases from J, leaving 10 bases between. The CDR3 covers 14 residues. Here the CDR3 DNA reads TGTGCCAGCAGCTTGGGTAGGGGGAGCTATGGCTACACCTTC. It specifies CASSLGRGSYGYTF.

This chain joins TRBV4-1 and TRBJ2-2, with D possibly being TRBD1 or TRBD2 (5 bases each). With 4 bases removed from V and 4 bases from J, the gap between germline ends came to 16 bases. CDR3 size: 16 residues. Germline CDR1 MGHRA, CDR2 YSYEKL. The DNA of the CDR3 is TGCGCCAGCAGCCCTGGGCCCGCTGGGGGCACCGGGGAGCTGTTTTTT. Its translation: CASSPGPAGGTGELFF.

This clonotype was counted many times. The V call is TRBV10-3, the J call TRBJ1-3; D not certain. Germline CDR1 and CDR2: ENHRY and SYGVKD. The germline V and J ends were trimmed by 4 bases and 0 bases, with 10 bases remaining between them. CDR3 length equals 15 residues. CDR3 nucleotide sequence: TGTGCCATCAGTGGAACGGCTAGCTCTGGAAACACCATATATTTT. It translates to CAISGTASSGNTIYF.

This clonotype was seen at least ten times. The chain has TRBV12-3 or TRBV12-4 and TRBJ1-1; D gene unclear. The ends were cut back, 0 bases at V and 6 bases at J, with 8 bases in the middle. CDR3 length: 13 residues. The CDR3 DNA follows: TGTGCCAGCAGTTTAGCTAGGCCCCCTGAAGCTTTCTTT. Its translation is CASSLARPPEAFF.

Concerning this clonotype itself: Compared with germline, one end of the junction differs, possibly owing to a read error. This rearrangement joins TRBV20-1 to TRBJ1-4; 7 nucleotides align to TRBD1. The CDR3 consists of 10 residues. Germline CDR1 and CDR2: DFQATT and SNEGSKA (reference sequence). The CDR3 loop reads CSASEGALLF. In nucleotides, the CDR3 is TGCAGTGCTAGCGAGGGGGCCCTGCTTTTT.

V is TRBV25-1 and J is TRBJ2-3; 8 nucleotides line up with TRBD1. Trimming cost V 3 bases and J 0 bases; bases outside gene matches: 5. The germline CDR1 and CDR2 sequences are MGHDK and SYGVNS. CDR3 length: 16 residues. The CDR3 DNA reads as TGTGCCAGCAGTGACCCTGGACAGGGCAGCACAGATACGCAGTATTTT. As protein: CASSDPGQGSTDTQYF. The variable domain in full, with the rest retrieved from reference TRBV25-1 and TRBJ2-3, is EADIYQTPRYLVIGTGKKITLECSQTMGHDKMYWYQQDPGMELHLIHYSYGVNSTEKGDLSSESTVSRIRTEHFPLTLESARPSHTSQYLCASSDPGQGSTDTQYFGPGTRLTVL.